This T cell receptor (beta chain) is from a study of identical twins. There are a few counts of this clonotype. Template switching added a universal primer site, and cDNA bore unique molecular identifiers. TCRdb re-called the 5' RACE reads with MiXCR, one entry per CDR3 protein. The sample lists around 230,000 distinct CDR3 sequences, around 9.6% occurring once. Germline V lookup: CDR1 SGHTA, CDR2 FQGTGA. This CDR3 is 11 amino acids long. V lost 5 bases to trimming and J lost 8 bases, with 9 bases between them. The sample consisted of memory (CD45RO+) T cells sorted from blood. V usage is TRBV7-3 and J usage is TRBJ1-1; maybe TRBD1 (6 bases). The receptor comes from a woman under 30 in good health. This chain's CDR3 is CASSADREAFF. As DNA, the CDR3 is TGTGCCAGCAGCGCTGACAGGGAAGCTTTCTTT. The entire variable domain, with the rest obtained from reference TRBV7-3 and TRBJ1-1, is as follows: GAGVSQTPSNKVTEKGKYVELRCDPISGHTALYWYRQSLGQGPEFLIYFQGTGAADDSGLPNDRFFAVRPEGSVSTLKIQRTERGDSAVYLCASSADREAFFGQGTRLTVV.